Listed here are 18 T cell receptor beta chains from one sample, sequenced in a study of T cell changes during pregnancy in multiple sclerosis. The data were produced by immunoSEQ multiplex PCR, yet TCRdb's version contains in-frame clones alone and is incomplete. The data hold fewer than 110,000 clones, with roughly 92% observed a single time. This material consisted of peripheral blood, taken in the third trimester of pregnancy. These receptors all come from a female donor in good health, enrolled as a control in a pregnancy study.

This clone has more than one count but fewer than ten. This chain links TRBV4-1 with TRBJ1-2; 7 positions match TRBD1. From germline, CDR1 is MGHRA and CDR2 YSYEKL. This CDR3 has 16 amino acids. V shed 3 bases and J 3 bases; nucleotides not matched to a gene: 10. The CDR3 region has the DNA TGCGCCAGCAGCCAGGCCAGAGGAGGGACAGACTATGGCTACACCTTC. Translation gives CASSQARGGTDYGYTF.

The rearrangement links TRBV7-2 to TRBJ1-6; TRBD1 aligns across 7 bases. The CDR3 is 16 residues long. Germline-derived CDR1 and CDR2 are SGHTA and FQGNSA. V shed 4 bases and J 5 bases; nucleotides not matched to a gene: 8. DNA for the CDR3: TGTGCCAGCAGCTCACAGGGGTCTTTGGATAATTCACCCCTCCACTTT. It encodes CASSSQGSLDNSPLHF. Complete variable domain (other parts from reference TRBV7-2 and TRBJ1-6): GAGVSQSPSNKVTEKGKDVELRCDPISGHTALYWYRQSLGQGLEFLIYFQGNSAPDKSGLPSDRFSAERTGGSVSTLTIQRTQQEDSAVYLCASSSQGSLDNSPLHFGNGTRLTVT.

This rearrangement joins TRBV5-4 to TRBJ1-3; D might be TRBD1 (6 bases). This CDR3 contains 19 residues. Germline CDR1 and CDR2: SGHNT and YYREEE (reference sequence). The V gene lost 3 bases and the J gene lost 0 bases, with 22 bases spanning the gap. The CDR3 here is CASSSGNRDTKYSGNTIYF. Here the CDR3 DNA reads TGTGCCAGCAGCTCCGGCAACCGGGACACTAAGTACTCTGGAAACACCATATATTTT.

V usage is TRBV27 and J usage is TRBJ2-1; 7 nucleotides line up with TRBD2. CDR3 length: 18 residues. Germline V lookup: CDR1 MNHEY, CDR2 SMNVEV (reference sequence). The ends lost 5 bases at V and 9 bases at J; junction bases unmatched: 22. The CDR3 is CASSPMYASGLGRGEQFF. The DNA for the CDR3 is TGTGCCAGCAGTCCCATGTACGCTAGCGGCCTTGGTAGGGGTGAGCAGTTCTTC.

The rearrangement uses TRBV6-5 and TRBJ2-3; no clear D. The germline V gene encodes CDR1 MNHEY and CDR2 SVGAGI. This CDR3 has 14 amino acids. V was pared by 5 bases and J by 2 bases, with 11 bases between. The CDR3 protein is CASSDKPSTDTQYF. The DNA for the CDR3 is TGTGCCAGCAGTGACAAACCGTCCACAGATACGCAGTATTTT.

The chain is built from TRBV4-3 and TRBJ2-7; tentative D call: TRBD2 (5 bases). The CDR3 runs 15 residues. Trimming stripped 4 bases from V and 1 base from J, with 14 bases between. From germline, CDR1 is LGHNA and CDR2 YSLEER. CDR3 loop: CASSLLLSGSYEQYF. The CDR3 DNA follows: TGCGCCAGCAGCCTCCTCCTATCGGGATCCTACGAGCAGTACTTC.

The chain is built from TRBV9 and TRBJ1-4; the D gene is possibly TRBD1 (5 bases). V was shortened by 0 bases and J by 7 bases, with 13 bases between the two germline ends. The CDR3 is 15 residues long. Germline lookup yields CDR1 SGDLS and CDR2 YYNGEE. The CDR3 here is CASSVGLGVTEKLFF. The CDR3 DNA is TGTGCCAGCAGCGTAGGTCTAGGGGTAACTGAAAAACTGTTTTTT.

The chain links TRBV19 to TRBJ2-7; D is ambiguous. Between the trimmed V and J ends, which lost 5 bases and 2 bases, there was a span of 16 bases. CDR1 and CDR2 (germline): LNHDA, SQIVND (reference sequence). The CDR3 runs 15 residues. The CDR3 here is CASSSTQIPAYEQYF. The DNA for the CDR3 is TGTGCCAGTAGTTCGACTCAGATTCCAGCCTACGAGCAGTACTTC.

The chain couples TRBV9 to TRBJ2-4; TRBD1 might be the D (5 bases). The CDR3 consists of 13 residues. Germline V lookup: CDR1 SGDLS, CDR2 YYNGEE. The germline V and J ends were trimmed by 4 bases and 5 bases, with 10 bases remaining between them. The chain's CDR3 is CASSPSTENIQYF. CDR3 DNA sequence: TGTGCCAGCAGCCCGTCGACAGAAAACATTCAGTACTTC.

The chain combines TRBV5-5 with TRBJ1-1; a weak D match, TRBD1 (6 bases). CDR3 size: 17 residues. Per the germline V gene, CDR1 is SGHKS and CDR2 is YYEKEE (reference sequence). The V gene lost 1 base and the J gene lost 2 bases, with 18 bases spanning the gap. The CDR3: CASSLFPQGLVNTEAFF. As DNA, the CDR3 is TGTGCCAGCAGCTTGTTCCCCCAGGGGTTGGTAAACACTGAAGCTTTCTTT.

The CDR3 reads CASSGGEGVVYEQYF. The DNA of the CDR3 is TGTGCCAGCAGTGGGGGGGAGGGGGTCGTATACGAGCAGTACTTC. The chain joins TRBV5-6 to TRBJ2-7; possible D gene TRBD2, 7 bases. Trimming left V 5 bases short and J 4 bases short, with 19 bases between. This CDR3 is built from 15 residues. Per the germline V gene, CDR1 is SGHDT and CDR2 is YYEEEE.

V usage is TRBV19 and J usage is TRBJ1-2; D remains unclear. Deletions cut 2 bases from V and 2 bases from J, with 12 bases between. The CDR3 has 15 residues. Per the germline V gene, CDR1 is LNHDA and CDR2 is SQIVND (reference sequence). For the CDR3, the DNA is TGTGCCAGTAGTATAAAGGGAGGGCAGAACTATGGCTACACCTTC. Translated, it gives CASSIKGGQNYGYTF.

The V and J genes are TRBV9 and TRBJ2-5; TRBD2 aligns across 7 bases. The germline V gene encodes CDR1 SGDLS and CDR2 YYNGEE. The CDR3 is made up of 16 amino acids. The ends lost 0 bases at V and 5 bases at J; junction bases unmatched: 10. CDR3 sequence (DNA): TGTGCCAGCAGCGTAGATCCGGGGGGACCAACGGAGACCCAGTACTTC. It encodes CASSVDPGGPTETQYF. Complete variable domain (other parts from reference TRBV9 and TRBJ2-5): DSGVTQTPKHLITATGQRVTLRCSPRSGDLSVYWYQQSLDQGLQFLIQYYNGEERAKGNILERFSAQQFPDLHSELNLSSLELGDSALYFCASSVDPGGPTETQYFGPGTRLLVL.

J is TRBJ1-5 and V is TRBV6-1; D is perhaps TRBD1 (5 bases). The CDR3 runs 14 residues. Germline loops: CDR1 MNHNS, CDR2 SASEGT. The V end lost 2 bases, the J end lost 7 bases, and 12 bases lay between the germline ends. DNA of the CDR3: TGTGCCAGCAGTGAATCGGGGGGAAGGCAGCCCCAGCATTTT. Its translation is CASSESGGRQPQHF.

The chain is built from TRBV29-1 and TRBJ1-6, with D hard to call. There are 14 residues in the CDR3. V was cut by 8 bases and J by 4 bases, with 15 bases left in between. Per the germline V gene, CDR1 is SQVTM and CDR2 is ANQGSEA. The DNA for the CDR3 is TGCAGCCCGCTGCGGAGGCGATATAATTCACCCCTCCACTTT. It codes for CSPLRRRYNSPLHF.

The chain carries TRBV5-3 and TRBJ2-7; D uncertain. TRBV5-3 is an ORF, with its function uncertain. The CDR3 loop spans 11 amino acids. Deletions cut 4 bases from V and 5 bases from J, with 7 bases between. The CDR3 DNA follows: TGTGCCAGAAGCCACTGTAACGAGCAGTACTTC. Encoded protein: CARSHCNEQYF.

This sequence joins TRBV29-1 and TRBJ2-1, with D maybe TRBD2 (5 bases). The CDR3 is made up of 14 amino acids. Germline CDR1 and CDR2: SQVTM and ANQGSEA. V lost 6 bases, J lost 8 bases, and 20 bases lay in between. This chain's CDR3 is CSVGGASPRDEQFF. The CDR3 region has the DNA TGCAGCGTCGGAGGCGCGTCCCCACGGGATGAGCAGTTCTTC.

J is TRBJ1-3 and V is TRBV13, with D perhaps TRBD1 (6 bases). CDR3 length equals 14 residues. V was shortened by 6 bases and J by 3 bases, with 12 bases between the two germline ends. Germline-derived CDR1 and CDR2 are PRHDT and FYEKMQ (reference sequence). DNA for the CDR3: TGTGCCAGCAGATTGTCAGGGGTTGGAAACACCATATATTTT. Translating it yields CASRLSGVGNTIYF.